Below are 29 T cell receptor beta chains sequenced from a single sample in a study of T cell changes during pregnancy in multiple sclerosis. Repertoires were generated with immunoSEQ multiplex PCR, while TCRdb's copy carries only in-frame clones and drops some. The sample holds 40,000 to 45,000 clones, 89% seen once. Here the sequenced sample was CD4+ T cells from peripheral blood mononuclear cells, taken in the first trimester of pregnancy. Every receptor here comes from a female donor with multiple sclerosis, enrolled in a pregnancy study.

The chain links TRBV6-1 to TRBJ1-5; no clear D gene. V was pared by 1 base and J by 5 bases, with 9 bases between. Germline V gene sequence: CDR1 MNHNS, CDR2 SASEGT. This CDR3 has 14 amino acids. CDR3 sequence (DNA): TGTGCCAGCAGTGAAGGAGGGAACGATCAGCCCCAGCATTTT. Translating gives CASSEGGNDQPQHF.

This chain links TRBV7-2 with TRBJ1-4, with D unclear. From germline, CDR1 is SGHTA and CDR2 FQGNSA. The CDR3 totals 15 residues. V was pared by 1 base and J by 7 bases, with 13 bases between. CDR3 coding DNA: TGTGCCAGCAGCTTAGGGTCGGCGGGATTTGAAAAACTGTTTTTT. This codes for CASSLGSAGFEKLFF.

The CDR3 DNA reads as TGTGCCAGCAGCTTGACAGGGGGTTTCTATGGCTACACCTTC. Protein product: CASSLTGGFYGYTF. The V call is TRBV11-2, the J call TRBJ1-2; 9 bases fit TRBD1. Germline V CDR1 and CDR2: SGHAT, FQNNGV. This CDR3 region has 14 residues. The trim removed 3 bases at V and 4 bases at J, leaving 3 bases unmatched.

The rearrangement links TRBV11-3 to TRBJ1-1; the D gene is possibly TRBD1 (6 bases). The CDR3 extends over 12 amino acids. V lost 9 bases to trimming and J lost 3 bases, with 11 bases between them. Germline V gene lookup returns CDR1 SGHNT and CDR2 YENEEA. CDR3 in DNA: TGTGCCAGTCAGGACAGCTACACTGAAGCTTTCTTT. Protein sequence: CASQDSYTEAFF. The variable domain in full, with the rest retrieved from reference TRBV11-3 and TRBJ1-1, is EAGVVQSPRYKIIEKKQPVAFWCNPISGHNTLYWYLQNLGQGPELLIRYENEEAVDDSQLPKDRFSAERLKGVDSTLKIQPAELGDSAVYLCASQDSYTEAFFGQGTRLTVV.

The genes are TRBV2 and TRBJ2-7, with 7 bases lining up with TRBD2. The CDR3 extends over 10 amino acids. Germline V gene sequence: CDR1 SNHLY, CDR2 FYNNEI. V shed 7 bases, J shed 6 bases, and the junction held 0 bases outside the gene matches. This chain's CDR3 is CASTSGEQYF. CDR3 DNA: TGTGCCAGCACTAGCGGCGAGCAGTACTTC.

The rearrangement uses TRBV7-2 and TRBJ2-7; the D gene is possibly TRBD2 (6 bases). The germline V gene encodes CDR1 SGHTA and CDR2 FQGNSA. The V and J ends lost 1 base and 3 bases respectively, with 13 bases between them. The CDR3 runs 15 residues. The CDR3 DNA follows: TGTGCCAGCAGCTTAGGAGTTACCGGGGGCTACGAGCAGTACTTC. Translating it yields CASSLGVTGGYEQYF.

Concerning this clone itself: Germline is not matched at one junction end, which may reflect a read error. The V call is TRBV5-4, the J call TRBJ1-2; 8 nucleotides line up with TRBD1. The CDR3 covers 15 residues. Per the germline V gene, CDR1 is SGHNT and CDR2 is YYREEE (reference sequence). CDR3 nucleotide sequence: TGTGCCAGCAGCTTAGGGGGACAGGAGAACTTTGGCTACACCTTC. Its protein product is CASSLGGQENFGYTF.

The V and J genes are TRBV4-3 and TRBJ2-3, with 9 bases aligning to TRBD2. After removal of 2 bases from V and 4 bases from J, the junction contained 7 bases not matched to a gene. Germline CDR1 and CDR2: LGHNA and YSLEER. CDR3 size: 16 residues. CDR3 in DNA: TGCGCCAGCAGCCAACTAGCGGGATCGGGGTCAGATACGCAGTATTTT. As protein: CASSQLAGSGSDTQYF.

The J gene is TRBJ1-4, the V gene TRBV21-1; the table's D call, TRBD1, was not checked against the DNA. TRBV21-1 is termed a pseudogene. This CDR3 has 16 amino acids. The CDR3 spells CALPGTGETTNEKLFF. CDR3 in DNA: TGTGCCTTACCCGGGACAGGGGAAACAACTAATGAAAAACTGTTTTTT.

This clone was seen only once. The chain recombines TRBV5-5 with TRBJ2-1, with 11 bases lining up with TRBD1. Germline CDR1 SGHKS, CDR2 YYEKEE (reference sequence). CDR3 length: 13 residues. V shed 4 bases, J shed 14 bases, and the junction held 8 bases outside the gene matches. The chain's CDR3 is CASSMTPGQGEFF. The CDR3 region has the DNA TGTGCCAGCAGCATGACGCCGGGACAGGGGGAGTTCTTC.

The chain is built from TRBV29-1 and TRBJ2-1; D is perhaps TRBD1 (6 bases). V lost 1 base and J lost 8, with 15 bases in between. The CDR3 is made up of 14 amino acids. The germline V gene has CDR1 SQVTM and CDR2 ANQGSEA. The CDR3 loop reads CSVEGYREMDEQFF. CDR3 sequence (DNA): TGCAGCGTTGAAGGGTACAGGGAGATGGATGAGCAGTTCTTC.

The chain employs TRBV19 and TRBJ2-3, with TRBD2 matching 9 bases. Germline V lookup: CDR1 LNHDA, CDR2 SQIVND (reference sequence). Unmatched junction bases numbered 4, after V lost 6 bases and J lost 0 bases. The CDR3 consists of 15 residues. This CDR3 reads CASRTLAGSTDTQYF. The CDR3 DNA sequence: TGTGCCAGTAGGACCCTAGCGGGAAGCACAGATACGCAGTATTTT.

The V call is TRBV9, the J call TRBJ2-7; 8 positions match TRBD2. Germline CDR1 and CDR2: SGDLS and YYNGEE. The CDR3 runs to 15 residues. V shed 3 bases and J 4 bases; nucleotides not matched to a gene: 9. CDR3 protein: CASSEGGLVPYEQYF. The CDR3 DNA is TGTGCCAGCAGCGAGGGGGGACTAGTTCCGTACGAGCAGTACTTC.

The J gene is TRBJ2-4, the V gene TRBV28; D not resolved. Germline V gene data show CDR1 as MDHEN and CDR2 as SYDVKM. The CDR3 spans 15 residues. V was trimmed by 5 bases and J by 1 base, leaving 12 bases between them. The CDR3 nucleotides are TGTGCCAGCAGTCCGTCAGGAACGGCCAAAAACATTCAGTACTTC. Translated, it gives CASSPSGTAKNIQYF.

The chain is built from TRBV28 and TRBJ1-2; D not certain. The CDR3 spans 13 residues. Germline lookup yields CDR1 MDHEN and CDR2 SYDVKM. The V and J ends lost 1 base and 7 bases respectively, with 10 bases between them. CDR3 nucleotides: TGTGCCAGCAGTTTATTCACGGCAGGTGGCTACACCTTC. It specifies CASSLFTAGGYTF.

This CDR3 is CASSVSDSNTGELFF. Written as DNA, the CDR3 is TGCGCCAGCAGTGTTAGCGACTCGAACACCGGGGAGCTGTTTTTT. The chain combines TRBV10-2 with TRBJ2-2, with TRBD2 as a possible D gene (5 bases). V gave up 4 bases and J gave up 0 bases, with 9 bases separating them. Germline lookup yields CDR1 WSHSY and CDR2 SAAADI. The CDR3 extends over 15 amino acids.

In this sample, this clone turned up once. V and J are TRBV10-3 and TRBJ1-2; 10 positions agree with TRBD1. This CDR3 spans 16 amino acids. Germline V gene data show CDR1 as ENHRY and CDR2 as SYGVKD. The V gene end was trimmed by 3 bases and the J gene end by 3 bases; junction bases not matched to a gene: 7. In DNA, the CDR3 is TGTGCCATCAGTGATCCGACCGGGACAGGGGACTATGGCTACACCTTC. It yields the protein CAISDPTGTGDYGYTF.

The chain has TRBV4-2 and TRBJ2-5; 14 bases are shared with TRBD2. The CDR3 covers 19 residues. V lost 1 base and J lost 2; bases outside the gene matches: 9. Germline CDR1 is LGHNA and CDR2 is YNFKEQ. The CDR3 DNA is TGTGCCAGCAGCCAAGGTCGACTAGCGGGAGGGATTTCTCAAGAGACCCAGTACTTC. Protein: CASSQGRLAGGISQETQYF.

The chain employs TRBV10-3 and TRBJ2-5, with 10 bases aligning to TRBD2. V lost 7 bases, J lost 5 bases, and 1 base stayed unmatched. Germline V CDR1 and CDR2: ENHRY, SYGVKD. The CDR3 contains 12 residues. CDR3 in DNA: TGTGCCATCAAAGCGGGAGGGGAGACCCAGTACTTC. Translated, it gives CAIKAGGETQYF.

The chain couples TRBV7-9 to TRBJ2-7; TRBD2 aligns across 7 bases. V gave up 1 base and J gave up 1 base; unmatched junction bases: 7. Germline CDR1 SEHNR, CDR2 FQNEAQ (reference sequence). This CDR3 is built from 16 residues. The CDR3 loop is CASSLGAGEPSYEQYF. For the CDR3, the DNA is TGTGCCAGCAGCTTAGGTGCGGGAGAGCCTTCCTACGAGCAGTACTTC. The whole variable domain, remainder taken from reference TRBV7-9 and TRBJ2-7, is DTGVSQNPRHKITKRGQNVTFRCDPISEHNRLYWYRQTLGQGPEFLTYFQNEAQLEKSRLLSDRFSAERPKGSFSTLEIQRTEQGDSAMYLCASSLGAGEPSYEQYFGPGTRLTVT.

This sequence joins TRBV27 and TRBJ2-4, with TRBD2 identical over 12 bases. The CDR3 is 15 amino acids. Trimming took 4 bases from V and 5 from J; bases not matched to a gene: 3. Germline V gives CDR1 MNHEY, CDR2 SMNVEV (reference sequence). The CDR3 region is CASSYRLAGENIQYF. The CDR3 region has the DNA TGTGCCAGCAGTTACCGACTAGCGGGGGAAAACATTCAGTACTTC.

J is TRBJ2-2 and V is TRBV29-1, with TRBD1 as a possible D gene (7 bases). Germline V lookup: CDR1 SQVTM, CDR2 ANQGSEA. Trimming shortened V by 5 bases and J by 4 bases, and 14 bases separated the two germline ends. The CDR3 loop spans 14 amino acids. The CDR3 loop is CSVPRGAVTGELFF. The CDR3 DNA sequence: TGCAGCGTTCCCAGGGGGGCGGTCACCGGGGAGCTGTTTTTT.

With respect to this clone: A much more abundant neighbour one base away suggests this may be a read error. This chain links TRBV11-2 with TRBJ2-7; a possible D gene is TRBD2 (6 bases). The V and J ends lost 1 base and 0 bases respectively, with 7 bases between them. CDR1 and CDR2 from the germline V gene are SGHAT and FQNNGV. The CDR3 contains 14 residues. In DNA, the CDR3 is TGTGCCAGCAGCTTAGCCGGGAGCTCCTACGAGCAGTACTTC. It codes for CASSLAGSSYEQYF.

This chain connects TRBV28 to TRBJ1-1, with no clear D. The V end was cut by 2 bases, the J end by 0 bases, with 10 bases between. CDR1 is MDHEN, CDR2 SYDVKM, per germline. CDR3 length: 15 residues. CDR3 bases: TGTGCCAGCAGTTTACTCGGGTGGCTGAACACTGAAGCTTTCTTT. It specifies CASSLLGWLNTEAFF.

The chain couples TRBV7-8 to TRBJ2-1, with no clear D. Germline V gene data show CDR1 as SGHVS and CDR2 as FQNEAQ. Trimming took 7 bases from V and 6 from J, leaving 13 bases between them. The CDR3 consists of 13 residues. The CDR3 coding sequence is TGTGCCAGCACCCCCCCAAACGGCAATGAGCAGTTCTTC. Translation: CASTPPNGNEQFF.

The CDR3 DNA reads TGCGCCAGCAGCTCCGGACTAGTTAGCTCCCACAGGTACAATGAGCAGTTCTTC. Its translation: CASSSGLVSSHRYNEQFF. This chain links TRBV5-1 with TRBJ2-1; 7 bases fit TRBD2. The J segment lost 4 bases and the V segment lost 3 bases, leaving 16 bases of the junction unmatched. The CDR3 is 18 residues long. The germline gives CDR1 SGHRS, CDR2 YFSETQ.

The rearrangement uses TRBV6-1 and TRBJ1-1, with D perhaps TRBD1 (5 bases). There are 13 residues in the CDR3. V gave up 6 bases and J gave up 0 bases, with 8 bases separating them. Per germline, CDR1 MNHNS and CDR2 SASEGT. In nucleotides, the CDR3 is TGTGCCAGCAGGCGGGGGGTGAACACTGAAGCTTTCTTT. Protein sequence: CASRRGVNTEAFF.

This sequence joins TRBV6-1 and TRBJ1-2; 8 nucleotides match TRBD1. The CDR3 runs to 14 residues. V was clipped by 1 base and J by 4 bases; unmatched bases: 2. Germline CDR1 reads MNHNS; CDR2 reads SASEGT. The CDR3 DNA reads TGTGCCAGCAGTGAAGGAGACAGGGGCTATGGCTACACCTTC. This translates into CASSEGDRGYGYTF.

The V call is TRBV30, the J call TRBJ2-1, with TRBD1 as a possible D gene (6 bases). This CDR3 contains 15 residues. Germline CDR1 reads GTSNPN; CDR2 reads SVGIG (reference sequence). Trimming took 2 bases from V and 5 from J, leaving 16 bases between them. This CDR3 is CAWSWGRRPNNEQFF. The CDR3 region has the DNA TGTGCCTGGAGTTGGGGGCGGAGACCGAACAATGAGCAGTTCTTC. The complete variable domain, with remaining parts taken from reference TRBV30 and TRBJ2-1, reads SQTIHQWPATLVQPVGSPLSLECTVEGTSNPNLYWYRQAAGRGLQLLFYSVGIGQISSEVPQNLSASRPQDRQFILSSKKLLLSDSGFYLCAWSWGRRPNNEQFFGPGTRLTVL.